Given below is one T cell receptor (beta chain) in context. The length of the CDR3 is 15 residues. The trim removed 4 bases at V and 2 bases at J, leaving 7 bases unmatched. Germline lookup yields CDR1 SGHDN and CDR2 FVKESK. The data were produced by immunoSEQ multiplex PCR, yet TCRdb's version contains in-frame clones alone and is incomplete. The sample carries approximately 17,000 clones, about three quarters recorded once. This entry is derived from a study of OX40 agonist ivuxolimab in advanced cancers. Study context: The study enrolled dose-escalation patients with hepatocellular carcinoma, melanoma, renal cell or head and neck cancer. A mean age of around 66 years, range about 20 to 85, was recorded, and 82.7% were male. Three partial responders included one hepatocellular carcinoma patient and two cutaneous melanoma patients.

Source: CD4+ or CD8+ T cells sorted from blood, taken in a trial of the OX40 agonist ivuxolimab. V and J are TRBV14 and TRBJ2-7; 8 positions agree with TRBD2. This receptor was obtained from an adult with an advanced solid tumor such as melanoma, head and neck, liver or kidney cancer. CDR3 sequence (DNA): TGTGCCAGCAGCCCTTTTTTGACTAGCGCCTACGAGCAGTACTTC. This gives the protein CASSPFLTSAYEQYF.